Listed below are T cell receptor beta chains from one sample, sequenced in a study of identifying expanded T cells in peripheral blood. Repertoires were generated with immunoSEQ multiplex PCR, while TCRdb's copy carries only in-frame clones and drops some. Among about 100,000 clones listed, about 89% were seen once. Material for sequencing was blood. The receptors shown here come from a person aged 18 to 69 in good health. Both conserved end residues are part of each CDR3. D genes are given only for firm matches. Clone sizes are given selectively: once, few, many, or a class where the clone is expanded.

V gene	J gene	clone size	D gene	CDR3 DNA	CDR3 protein
TRBV5-1	TRBJ2-7	.	.	TGCGCCAGCAGCTTGGCTCCTGGGGGCGGGTACGAGCAGTACTTC	CASSLAPGGGYEQYF
TRBV7-9	TRBJ2-2	.	.	TGTGCCATCCCCCCGGAGAGGGCGGTAAACACCGGGGAGCTGTTTTTT	CAIPPERAVNTGELFF
TRBV27	TRBJ1-1	once	.	TGTGCCAGCAGTTTTATGGCTCACACTGAAGCTTTCTTT	CASSFMAHTEAFF
TRBV11-2	TRBJ1-3	.	.	TGTGCCAGCAGCCTCCTGGGGGGGACTGGAAACACCATATATTTT	CASSLLGGTGNTIYF
TRBV7-2	TRBJ1-1	.	TRBD1	TGTGCCAGCAAATACGCCGGGACAGAGTTTGAAGCTTTCTTT	CASKYAGTEFEAFF
TRBV7-2	TRBJ1-5	.	.	TGTGCCAGCAGCCCCGGGGACACGCCTCAGCCCCAGCATTTT	CASSPGDTPQPQHF
TRBV10-1	TRBJ2-7	.	TRBD2	TGCGCCAGCCCTAGACTAGCGCCCTACGAGCAGTACTTC	CASPRLAPYEQYF
TRBV9	TRBJ2-7	.	TRBD1	TGTGCCAGCAGCGTGGGGCAAACAGGGGTCCACGAGCAGTACTTC	CASSVGQTGVHEQYF
TRBV10-3	TRBJ2-2	.	.	TGTGCCATCAGTGAGTCGGGGCAGGGAAACACCGGGGAGCTGTTTTTT	CAISESGQGNTGELFF
TRBV4-3	TRBJ2-7	.	TRBD2	TGCGCCAGCAGCCAAGATCTGGCGGGGGGGCAGGACGAGCAGTACTTC	CASSQDLAGGQDEQYF
TRBV9	TRBJ1-1	.	.	TGTGCCAGCAGCGTAGGAGGGTCCACTGAAGCTTTCTTT	CASSVGGSTEAFF
TRBV5-4	TRBJ2-5	.	.	TGTGCCAGCAGCTTGGGGGACCTTAAAGAGACCCAGTACTTC	CASSLGDLKETQYF
TRBV11-2	TRBJ2-3	.	.	TGTGCCAGCAGCTTAGAGAGGGGGGATACGCAGTATTTT	CASSLERGDTQYF
TRBV7-9	TRBJ1-2	.	.	TGTGCCAGCAGCTTAGCGTTATTCACGGGGGGCACTAACTATGGCTACACCTTC	CASSLALFTGGTNYGYTF
TRBV2	TRBJ2-5	.	.	TGTGCCACAAAGGGTTGGTCTCAAGAGACCCAGTACTTC	CATKGWSQETQYF
TRBV5-1	TRBJ2-7	.	.	TGCGCCAGCAGCTCTCAAACAGTGTCCCGGCTCTTCGACGAGCAGTACTTC	CASSSQTVSRLFDEQYF
TRBV4-3	TRBJ2-3	.	TRBD2	TGCGCCAGCAGCCAAGACCTCCAGCGGGGGGGCGCAGATACGCAGTATTTT	CASSQDLQRGGADTQYF
TRBV5-1	TRBJ1-2	.	TRBD1	TGCGCCAGCAGCTCCCTGACGACAGGGGGCTATGGCTACACCTTC	CASSSLTTGGYGYTF
TRBV7-9	TRBJ1-5	.	.	TGTGCCAGCAGCGGCGGGGGCCGCTATCAGCCCCAGCATTTT	CASSGGGRYQPQHF
TRBV7-9	TRBJ2-3	.	.	TGTGCCAGCAGCTTTGGGCAAGATACGCAGTATTTT	CASSFGQDTQYF
TRBV15	TRBJ1-2	.	.	TGTGCCACCAGCAGAGATTATCAGGGCAGGGGTTCTGTAAGCTACACCTTC	CATSRDYQGRGSVSYTF
TRBV7-8	TRBJ1-5	.	.	TGTGCCAGCAGCTACCGTCCGGGACCCACGTCCAGCAATCAGCCCCAGCATTTT	CASSYRPGPTSSNQPQHF
TRBV6-1	TRBJ2-7	.	.	TGTGCCAGCAGTGGGTTATATTCAGGAGCCTACGAGCAGTACTTC	CASSGLYSGAYEQYF
TRBV9	TRBJ2-6	once	.	TGTGCCAGCAGCGAAGGCGGGCAAGCCAACGTCCTGACTTTC	CASSEGGQANVLTF
TRBV6-5	TRBJ1-2	.	TRBD1	TGTGCCAGCAGTCAAGGACAGGTTAACTATGGCTACACCTTC	CASSQGQVNYGYTF
TRBV2	TRBJ2-4	.	.	TGTGCCAGCAGTAAAAACATTCAGTACTTC	CASSKNIQYF
TRBV7-9	TRBJ1-1	few	TRBD1	TGTGCCAGCAGACCTCCGACAGGGTACGGCACTGAAGCTTTCTTT	CASRPPTGYGTEAFF
TRBV28	TRBJ2-1	.	.	TGTGCCAGCAGCCAAGCTCCGACCCCCAATGAGCAGTTCTTC	CASSQAPTPNEQFF
TRBV27	TRBJ2-3	.	TRBD2	TGTGCCAGCAGTGGGCCGCGGGGGGGCGGAGATACGCAGTATTTT	CASSGPRGGGDTQYF
TRBV7-2	TRBJ2-6	.	.	TGTGCCAGCAGCTTCGGGGCGACCTCTGGGGCCAACGTCCTGACTTTC	CASSFGATSGANVLTF
TRBV9	TRBJ2-3	.	.	TGTGCCAGCAGCCCAACGGGGGTGAGCACAGATACGCAGTATTTT	CASSPTGVSTDTQYF
TRBV18	TRBJ2-3	.	.	TGTGCCAGCTCACCACAAGATACGCAGTATTTT	CASSPQDTQYF
TRBV5-6	TRBJ2-7	.	.	TGTGCCAGCAGATTAGGAGGCAGGGTGGGCGAGCAGTACTTC	CASRLGGRVGEQYF
TRBV28	TRBJ1-3	.	TRBD1	TGTGCCAGCACCGACAGGGGGACAGGAAACACCATATATTTT	CASTDRGTGNTIYF
TRBV6-6	TRBJ1-5	.	.	TGTGCCAGCAGTTACCCAGGGCTCGGCCAGCCCCAGCATTTT	CASSYPGLGQPQHF
TRBV7-9	TRBJ1-5	.	.	TGTGCCAGCAGCATGATGCAGGGTCAGCCCCAGCATTTT	CASSMMQGQPQHF
TRBV2	TRBJ2-5	.	TRBD1	TGTGCCAGCAGGGCAAGTGCGACAGGGGGAGGGACCCAGTACTTC	CASRASATGGGTQYF
TRBV5-1	TRBJ2-2	.	.	TGCGCCAGCAGCCCCCCCTGGGGGGCACCCGGGGAGCTGTTTTTT	CASSPPWGAPGELFF
TRBV10-1	TRBJ2-3	.	.	TGCGCCAGCGGGGCATCGGGGACAGATACGCAGTATTTT	CASGASGTDTQYF
TRBV7-2	TRBJ2-7	.	.	TGTGCCAGCAGCTTCCCCCCCGGGCTTCAGGGGTCCTACGAGCAGTACTTC	CASSFPPGLQGSYEQYF
TRBV7-8	TRBJ2-5	few	TRBD2	TGTGCCAGCAGCTTAGGTGCGGCGGGGGGGTCCCAAGAGACCCAGTACTTC	CASSLGAAGGSQETQYF
TRBV5-1	TRBJ2-3	.	TRBD2	TGCGCCAGCAGCTCGACTCTAGCGGGGGCCGGAGATACGCAGTATTTT	CASSSTLAGAGDTQYF
TRBV29-1	TRBJ2-3	.	TRBD2	TGCAGCGTTGAAGAACTAGCGGGGGGCGGGGATACGCAGTATTTT	CSVEELAGGGDTQYF
TRBV2	TRBJ1-2	.	.	TGTGCCAGCAGAGAAACAGCTAACTATGGCTACACCTTC	CASRETANYGYTF
TRBV5-1	TRBJ2-2	.	TRBD1	TGCGCCAGCAGCCGGACAGGGGTGAACACCGGGGAGCTGTTTTTT	CASSRTGVNTGELFF
TRBV9	TRBJ2-2	.	.	TGTGCCAGCAGCCGACCCCGGGGGAGCCGACGGTCCGGGGAGCTGTTTTTT	CASSRPRGSRRSGELFF
TRBV19	TRBJ2-7	.	TRBD1	TGTGCCAGTAGTTTCCCAGGGGGCGCTTCCCCTTACGAGCAGTACTTC	CASSFPGGASPYEQYF
TRBV6-6	TRBJ1-6	.	TRBD1	TGTGCCAGCAGTTACCCGAGACAGGGAAAAAATTCACCCCTCCACTTT	CASSYPRQGKNSPLHF
TRBV6-1	TRBJ1-2	.	TRBD1	TGTGCCAGCAGTGGCCGTCAGGGGGATGGCTACACCTTC	CASSGRQGDGYTF
TRBV7-9	TRBJ2-1	.	.	TGTGCCAGCACCCTCCCAGCGACCTACAATGAGCAGTTCTTC	CASTLPATYNEQFF
TRBV5-4	TRBJ2-5	.	.	TGTGCCAGCAGCTTGGTGAGAGCAAAAGAGACCCAGTACTTC	CASSLVRAKETQYF
TRBV2	TRBJ1-5	few	.	TGTGCCAGCAGTGAACTACAGGGTCATAGCAATCAGCCCCAGCATTTT	CASSELQGHSNQPQHF